The rows below give T cell receptor beta chains drawn from one sample of a study of read filtering for tumor transcriptome and immune sequencing. TCRdb reprocessed the reads with MiXCR, giving one entry per CDR3 protein. Of about 23,000 distinct CDR3 sequences listed, roughly an eighth are singletons. The specimen was a population of CD138-negative cells sorted from bone marrow. The receptors derive from a donor at least 40 years old with multiple myeloma. Each CDR3 is given with its conserved first and last residue. The D gene is left open where the match is weak. Clone size appears in some rows only: once, few, many, or a class for an expanded clone.

V	size	D	J	CDR3	DNA
TRBV29-1	many	.	TRBJ2-3	CSFLGQASADTQYF	TGCAGCTTCCTTGGACAGGCTAGCGCAGATACGCAGTATTTT
TRBV20-1	.	TRBD2	TRBJ2-3	CSADEREGRRNTQYF	TGCAGTGCGGATGAGCGGGAGGGCCGACGGAATACGCAGTATTTT
TRBV20-1	.	.	TRBJ2-7	CSARGQRAEYEQYF	TGCAGTGCTAGAGGACAGCGGGCGGAATACGAGCAGTACTTC
TRBV7-6	many	TRBD2	TRBJ2-3	CASSPTSGRPQYF	TGTGCCAGCAGCCCAACTAGCGGGAGGCCGCAGTATTTT
TRBV5-1	many	.	TRBJ1-1	CASSFRHKNTEAFF	TGCGCCAGCAGCTTTCGACACAAGAACACTGAAGCTTTCTTT
TRBV28	many	.	TRBJ2-5	CASSSGVGGETQYF	TGTGCCAGCAGTTCCGGGGTCGGGGGAGAGACCCAGTACTTC
TRBV29-1	many	.	TRBJ1-2	CSVPGPYGYTF	TGCAGCGTCCCAGGGCCGTATGGCTACACCTTC
TRBV4-1	many	TRBD2	TRBJ2-6	CASSQDKASGRARANVLTF	TGCGCCAGCAGCCAAGATAAAGCTAGCGGGAGGGCACGGGCCAACGTCCTGACTTTC
TRBV10-3	many	TRBD1	TRBJ2-1	CAISVGGQGSYNEQFF	TGTGCCATCAGTGTTGGGGGACAGGGGTCCTACAATGAGCAGTTCTTC
TRBV11-2	many	.	TRBJ1-4	CASNEALTNEKLFF	TGTGCCAGCAACGAGGCGTTAACTAATGAAAAACTGTTTTTT
TRBV5-1	many	TRBD2	TRBJ2-1	CASSSRLAGANYNEQFF	TGCGCCAGCAGCTCCCGACTAGCGGGAGCGAACTACAATGAGCAGTTCTTC
TRBV7-9	many	.	TRBJ2-5	CASSSLHRGGQETQYF	TGTGCCAGCAGCTCACTTCATAGGGGTGGTCAAGAGACCCAGTACTTC
TRBV11-2	many	.	TRBJ2-2	CASSSVPSRVPGELFF	TGTGCCAGCAGCTCTGTCCCCTCCAGGGTTCCCGGGGAGCTGTTTTTT
TRBV10-3	.	TRBD2	TRBJ2-1	CAISRSGRNNNEQFF	TGTGCCATCAGTAGGAGCGGGAGGAACAACAATGAGCAGTTCTTC
TRBV19	many	TRBD1	TRBJ2-1	CASRLPGQGFHEQFF	TGTGCCAGTAGACTGCCGGGACAGGGATTCCATGAGCAGTTCTTC
TRBV10-3	few	.	TRBJ2-5	CAIRGLETQYF	TGTGCCATCAGGGGCCTGGAGACCCAGTACTTC
TRBV7-8	many	.	TRBJ2-2	CASTLRTGGLDTGELFF	TGTGCCAGCACCCTCCGAACGGGTGGATTAGACACCGGGGAGCTGTTTTTT
TRBV29-1	few	.	TRBJ2-2	CSVEKGKGDTGELFF	TGCAGCGTTGAAAAAGGGAAAGGGGACACCGGGGAGCTGTTTTTT
TRBV4-1	few	.	TRBJ2-2	CASSLLEMASGELFF	TGCGCCAGCAGCTTACTAGAGATGGCATCCGGGGAGCTGTTTTTT
TRBV7-2	few	.	TRBJ2-3	CASSPDRWTQYF	TGTGCCAGCAGCCCCGATCGGTGGACGCAGTATTTT
TRBV12-3/TRBV12-4	many	.	TRBJ1-1	CASSLNAGNTEAFF	TGTGCCAGCAGTTTAAATGCAGGGAACACTGAAGCTTTCTTT
TRBV7-9	many	.	TRBJ2-3	CASSLLSPIGSTDTQYF	TGTGCCAGCAGCTTACTCTCCCCCATCGGTAGCACAGATACGCAGTATTTT
TRBV29-1	few	.	TRBJ2-2	CSVGGTVNTGELFF	TGCAGCGTTGGGGGCACAGTCAACACCGGGGAGCTGTTTTTT
TRBV20-1	.	TRBD2	TRBJ2-5	CSASGTSGIQVTQYF	TGCAGTGCTTCCGGGACTAGCGGAATTCAAGTGACCCAGTACTTC
TRBV6-5	many	TRBD2	TRBJ2-2	CASSYFSSGRAGNTGELFF	TGTGCCAGCAGTTATTTTTCGAGCGGGAGGGCCGGGAACACCGGGGAGCTGTTTTTT
TRBV3-1	many	.	TRBJ2-6	CASSPRGPSSGANVLTF	TGTGCCAGCAGCCCCCGGGGACCGTCCTCTGGGGCCAACGTCCTGACTTTC
TRBV11-2	few	.	TRBJ2-1	CASSPQGGGPYEQFF	TGTGCCAGCAGCCCGCAGGGGGGGGGTCCTTATGAGCAGTTCTTC
TRBV29-1	many	.	TRBJ2-1	CSVGRGAYNEQFF	TGCAGCGTTGGCAGGGGGGCGTACAATGAGCAGTTCTTC
TRBV28	.	TRBD2	TRBJ2-7	CAVGNGRSPHEQYF	TGTGCAGTGGGCAACGGGAGGAGCCCCCACGAGCAGTACTTC
TRBV29-1	.	.	TRBJ1-1	CSASDGCTEASF	TGCAGCGCCTCGGACGGGTGCACTGAAGCTTCCTTT
TRBV29-1	many	TRBD1	TRBJ2-1	CSVEVWDSRYKEQFF	TGCAGCGTTGAAGTTTGGGACAGCCGCTACAAAGAGCAGTTCTTC
TRBV5-4	.	.	TRBJ1-1	CASSQTAITEAFF	TGTGCCAGCAGCCAGACAGCGATCACTGAAGCTTTCTTT
TRBV28	many	TRBD2	TRBJ2-1	CASSSPLAGAYNEQFF	TGTGCCAGCAGTTCCCCCTTAGCGGGAGCTTACAATGAGCAGTTCTTC
TRBV5-1	.	.	TRBJ2-7	CASSLDGTYSYEQYF	TGCGCCAGCAGCTTGGACGGGACATACTCCTACGAGCAGTACTTC
TRBV7-3	many	TRBD2	TRBJ2-1	CASSLSGTNNEQFF	TGTGCCAGCAGCTTATCGGGGACTAACAATGAGCAGTTCTTC
TRBV7-2	.	.	TRBJ2-7	CASSLAPGREQYF	TGTGCCAGCAGCTTAGCGCCCGGGCGCGAGCAGTACTTC
TRBV7-2	.	TRBD2	TRBJ2-5	CASSQSLAGGPETQYF	TGTGCCAGCAGCCAGTCTCTAGCGGGAGGGCCAGAGACCCAGTACTTC
TRBV4-1	many	TRBD2	TRBJ2-1	CASSREPGTTHSEQFF	TGCGCCAGCAGCCGAGAACCCGGGACTACCCACAGTGAGCAGTTCTTC